One T cell receptor beta chain is described in this entry. Using immunoSEQ multiplex PCR, the repertoire was profiled, and TCRdb retains in-frame clones only, with some absent. Of hundreds of thousands of clones listed, 87% are singletons. This entry belongs to a study of blood T cell repertoires in COVID-19. Across the whole study: Samples taken during acute and convalescent COVID-19 were collected in the United States, Italy and Spain.

Assignments of participants to cohorts depended upon their own reported clinical history. Germline CDR1 reads SGHRS; CDR2 reads YFSETQ. Deletions cut 2 bases from V and 2 bases from J, with 16 bases between. CDR3 length equals 16 residues. This chain joins TRBV5-1 and TRBJ2-5; the D gene is possibly TRBD1 (6 bases). Sequencing was done on a sample of PBMCs or T cells enriched from blood (not recorded which). This receptor was identified in a woman between 25 and 40 years old with acute COVID-19. Written as DNA, the CDR3 is TGCGCCAGCAGCTTAATGAACAGGGTGCGGCAAGAGACCCAGTACTTC. Residues: CASSLMNRVRQETQYF.